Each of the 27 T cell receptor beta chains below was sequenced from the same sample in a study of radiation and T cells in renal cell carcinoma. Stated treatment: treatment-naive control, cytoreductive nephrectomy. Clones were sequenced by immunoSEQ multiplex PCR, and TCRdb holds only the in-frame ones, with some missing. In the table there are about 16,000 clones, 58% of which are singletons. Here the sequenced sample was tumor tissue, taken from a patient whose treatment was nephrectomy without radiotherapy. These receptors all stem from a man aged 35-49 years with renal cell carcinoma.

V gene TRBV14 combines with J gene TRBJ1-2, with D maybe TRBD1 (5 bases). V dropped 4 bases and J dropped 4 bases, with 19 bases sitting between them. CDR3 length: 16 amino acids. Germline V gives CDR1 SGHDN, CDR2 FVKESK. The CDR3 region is CASSPLTAVRGYGYTF. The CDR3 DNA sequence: TGTGCCAGCAGCCCTTTGACCGCCGTAAGGGGCTATGGCTACACCTTC.

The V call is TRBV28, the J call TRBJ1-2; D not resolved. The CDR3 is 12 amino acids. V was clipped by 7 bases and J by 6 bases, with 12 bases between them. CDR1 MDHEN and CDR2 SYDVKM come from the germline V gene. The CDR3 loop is CASTKGTDGYTF. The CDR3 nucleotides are TGTGCCAGCACCAAGGGTACAGATGGCTACACCTTC.

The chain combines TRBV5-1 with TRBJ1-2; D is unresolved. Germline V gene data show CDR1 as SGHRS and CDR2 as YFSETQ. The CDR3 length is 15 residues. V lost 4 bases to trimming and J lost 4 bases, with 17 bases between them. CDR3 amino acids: CASSLNDAGSYGYTF. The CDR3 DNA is TGCGCCAGCAGCCTCAACGACGCCGGGAGCTATGGCTACACCTTC.

The CDR3 sequence: CASSLATRLSTDTQYF. CDR3 sequence (DNA): TGTGCCAGCAGCTTAGCGACGCGACTAAGCACAGATACGCAGTATTTT. The chain is built from TRBV11-2 and TRBJ2-3; a weak D match, TRBD2 (5 bases). CDR1 is SGHAT, CDR2 FQNNGV, per germline. The CDR3 runs to 16 residues. V was clipped by 1 base and J by 0 bases, with 11 bases between them. Supplemented by reference TRBV11-2 and TRBJ2-3, the full variable domain reads EAGVAQSPRYKIIEKRQSVAFWCNPISGHATLYWYQQILGQGPKLLIQFQNNGVVDDSQLPKDRFSAERLKGVDSTLKIQPAKLEDSAVYLCASSLATRLSTDTQYFGPGTRLTVL.

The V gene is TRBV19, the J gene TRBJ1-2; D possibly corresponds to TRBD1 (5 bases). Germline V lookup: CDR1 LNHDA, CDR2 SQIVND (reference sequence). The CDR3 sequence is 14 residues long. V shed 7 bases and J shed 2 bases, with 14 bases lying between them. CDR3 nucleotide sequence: TGTGCCAGTACCTCGGGGGGGACCAACTATGGCTACACCTTC. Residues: CASTSGGTNYGYTF.

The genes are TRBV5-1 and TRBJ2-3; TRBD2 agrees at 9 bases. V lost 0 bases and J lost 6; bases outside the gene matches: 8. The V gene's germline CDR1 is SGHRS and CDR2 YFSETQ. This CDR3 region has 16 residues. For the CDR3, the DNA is TGCGCCAGCAGCTTGGTGGCGGGGGGGCCTGGGGATACGCAGTATTTT. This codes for CASSLVAGGPGDTQYF.

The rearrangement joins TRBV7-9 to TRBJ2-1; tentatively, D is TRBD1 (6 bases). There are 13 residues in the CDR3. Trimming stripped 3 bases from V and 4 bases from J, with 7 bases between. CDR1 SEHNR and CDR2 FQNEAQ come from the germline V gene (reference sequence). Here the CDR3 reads CASSFQGYNEQFF. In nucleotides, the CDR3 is TGTGCCAGCAGCTTTCAGGGGTACAATGAGCAGTTCTTC. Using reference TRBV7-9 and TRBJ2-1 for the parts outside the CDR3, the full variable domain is DTGVSQNPRHKITKRGQNVTFRCDPISEHNRLYWYRQTLGQGPEFLTYFQNEAQLEKSRLLSDRFSAERPKGSFSTLEIQRTEQGDSAMYLCASSFQGYNEQFFGPGTRLTVL.

For the CDR3, the DNA is TGTGCCAGCAGCGCAGGGGGGCCTCCCTATGGCTACACCTTC. This codes for CASSAGGPPYGYTF. The J gene is TRBJ1-2, the V gene TRBV7-9, with 7 bases lining up with TRBD1. The germline CDR1 and CDR2 sequences are SEHNR and FQNEAQ (reference sequence). The CDR3 contains 14 residues. The trim removed 5 bases at V and 4 bases at J, leaving 7 bases unmatched.

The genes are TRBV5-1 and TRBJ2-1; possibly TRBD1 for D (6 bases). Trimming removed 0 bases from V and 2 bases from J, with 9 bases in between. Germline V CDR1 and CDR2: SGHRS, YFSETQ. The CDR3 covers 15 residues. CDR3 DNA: TGCGCCAGCAGCTTGGCGGCAGGGGCCTACAATGAGCAGTTCTTC. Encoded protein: CASSLAAGAYNEQFF.

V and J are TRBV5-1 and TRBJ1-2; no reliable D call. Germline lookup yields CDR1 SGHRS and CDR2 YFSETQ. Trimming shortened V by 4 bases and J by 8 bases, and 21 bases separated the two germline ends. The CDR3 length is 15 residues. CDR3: CASSLGTGISGGYTF. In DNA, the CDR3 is TGCGCCAGCAGCCTGGGCACGGGCATTTCTGGCGGCTACACCTTC. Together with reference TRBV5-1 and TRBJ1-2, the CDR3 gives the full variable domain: KAGVTQTPRYLIKTRGQQVTLSCSPISGHRSVSWYQQTPGQGLQFLFEYFSETQRNKGNFPGRFSGRQFSNSRSEMNVSTLELGDSALYLCASSLGTGISGGYTFGSGTRLTVV.

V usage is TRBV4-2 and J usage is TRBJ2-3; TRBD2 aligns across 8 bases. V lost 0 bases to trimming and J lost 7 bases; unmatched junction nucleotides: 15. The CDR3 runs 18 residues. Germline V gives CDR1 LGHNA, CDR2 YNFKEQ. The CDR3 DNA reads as TGTGCCAGCAGCCAAGATATCCCGGGGTCGGGGGGGCCATATACGCAGTATTTT. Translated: CASSQDIPGSGGPYTQYF.

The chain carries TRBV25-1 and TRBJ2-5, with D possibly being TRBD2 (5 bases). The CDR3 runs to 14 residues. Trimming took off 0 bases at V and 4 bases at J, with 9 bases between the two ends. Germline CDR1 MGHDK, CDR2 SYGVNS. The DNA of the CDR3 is TGTGCCAGCAGTGAATATGAGGGAAGAGAGACCCAGTACTTC. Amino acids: CASSEYEGRETQYF.

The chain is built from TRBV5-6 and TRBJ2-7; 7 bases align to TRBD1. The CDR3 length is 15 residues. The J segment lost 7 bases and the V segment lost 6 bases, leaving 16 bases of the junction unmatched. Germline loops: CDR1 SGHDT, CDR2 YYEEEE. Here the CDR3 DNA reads TGTGCCAGCAACTCCCCCTTGGGACAGTCCTGGGAGCAGTACTTC. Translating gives CASNSPLGQSWEQYF.

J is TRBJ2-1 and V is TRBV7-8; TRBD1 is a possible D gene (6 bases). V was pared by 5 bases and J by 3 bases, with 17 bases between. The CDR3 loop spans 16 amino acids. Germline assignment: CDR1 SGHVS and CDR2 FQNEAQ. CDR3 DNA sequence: TGTGCCAGCAGCCAGGTGGGGGCTTTAGACTACAATGAGCAGTTCTTC. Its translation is CASSQVGALDYNEQFF.

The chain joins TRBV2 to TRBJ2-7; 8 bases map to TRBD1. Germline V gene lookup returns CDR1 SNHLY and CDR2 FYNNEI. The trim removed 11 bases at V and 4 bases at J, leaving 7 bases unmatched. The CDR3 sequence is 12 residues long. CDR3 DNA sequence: TGTGCCGGTACAGGGGGTCGATACGAGCAGTACTTC. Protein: CAGTGGRYEQYF. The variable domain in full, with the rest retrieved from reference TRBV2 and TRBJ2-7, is EPEVTQTPSHQVTQMGQEVILRCVPISNHLYFYWYRQILGQKVEFLVSFYNNEISEKSEIFDDQFSVERPDGSNFTLKIRSTKLEDSAMYFCAGTGGRYEQYFGPGTRLTVT.

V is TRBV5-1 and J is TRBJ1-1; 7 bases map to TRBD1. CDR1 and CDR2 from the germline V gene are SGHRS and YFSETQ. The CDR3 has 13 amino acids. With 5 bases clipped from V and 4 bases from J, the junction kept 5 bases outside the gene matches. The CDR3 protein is CASRGGQSTEAFF. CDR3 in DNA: TGCGCCAGCAGGGGGGGACAGAGCACTGAAGCTTTCTTT.

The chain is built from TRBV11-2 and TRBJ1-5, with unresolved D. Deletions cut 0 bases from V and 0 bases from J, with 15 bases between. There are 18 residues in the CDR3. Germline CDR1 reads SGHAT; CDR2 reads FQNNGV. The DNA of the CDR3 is TGTGCCAGCAGCTTAGAAGGGCAGGTAAGGTATAGCAATCAGCCCCAGCATTTT. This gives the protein CASSLEGQVRYSNQPQHF. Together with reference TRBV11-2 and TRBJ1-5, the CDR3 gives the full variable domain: EAGVAQSPRYKIIEKRQSVAFWCNPISGHATLYWYQQILGQGPKLLIQFQNNGVVDDSQLPKDRFSAERLKGVDSTLKIQPAKLEDSAVYLCASSLEGQVRYSNQPQHFGDGTRLSIL.

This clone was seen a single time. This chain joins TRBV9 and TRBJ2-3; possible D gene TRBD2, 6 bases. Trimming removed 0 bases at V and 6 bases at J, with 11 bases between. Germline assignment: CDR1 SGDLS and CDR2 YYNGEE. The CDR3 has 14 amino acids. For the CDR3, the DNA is TGTGCCAGCAGCGTAGTGGGGGAGGAGGATACGCAGTATTTT. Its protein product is CASSVVGEEDTQYF.

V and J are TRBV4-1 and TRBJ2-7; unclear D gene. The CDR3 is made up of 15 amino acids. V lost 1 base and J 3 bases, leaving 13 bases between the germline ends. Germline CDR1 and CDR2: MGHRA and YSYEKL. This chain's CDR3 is CASSQVSSTDYEQYF. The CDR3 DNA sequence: TGCGCCAGCAGCCAAGTATCCTCGACCGACTACGAGCAGTACTTC.

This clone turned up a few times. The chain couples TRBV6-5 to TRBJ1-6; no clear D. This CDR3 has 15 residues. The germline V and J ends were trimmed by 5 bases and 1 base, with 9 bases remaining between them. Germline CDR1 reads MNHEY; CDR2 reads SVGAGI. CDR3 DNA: TGTGCCAGCAGTCCGATCAGTTCCTATAATTCACCCCTCCACTTT. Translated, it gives CASSPISSYNSPLHF.

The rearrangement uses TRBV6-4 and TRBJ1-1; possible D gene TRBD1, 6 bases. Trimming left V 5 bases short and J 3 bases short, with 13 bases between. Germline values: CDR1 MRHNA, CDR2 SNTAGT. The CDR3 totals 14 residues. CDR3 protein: CASSYNRVDTEAFF. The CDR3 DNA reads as TGTGCCAGCAGTTATAACAGGGTTGACACTGAAGCTTTCTTT.

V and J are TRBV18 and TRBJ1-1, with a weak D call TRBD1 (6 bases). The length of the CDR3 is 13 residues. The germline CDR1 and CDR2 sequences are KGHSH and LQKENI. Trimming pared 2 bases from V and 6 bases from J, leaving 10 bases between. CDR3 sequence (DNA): TGTGCCAGCTCACCAAACAGGGACGCTGAAGCTTTCTTT. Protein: CASSPNRDAEAFF.

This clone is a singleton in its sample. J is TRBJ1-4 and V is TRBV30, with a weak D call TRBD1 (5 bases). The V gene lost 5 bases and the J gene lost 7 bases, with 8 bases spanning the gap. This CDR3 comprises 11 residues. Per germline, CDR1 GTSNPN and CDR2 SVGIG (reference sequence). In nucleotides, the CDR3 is TGTGCCTGGGGTAGGGGTGAAAAACTGTTTTTT. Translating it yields CAWGRGEKLFF. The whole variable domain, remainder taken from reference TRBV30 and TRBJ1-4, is SQTIHQWPATLVQPVGSPLSLECTVEGTSNPNLYWYRQAAGRGLQLLFYSVGIGQISSEVPQNLSASRPQDRQFILSSKKLLLSDSGFYLCAWGRGEKLFFGSGTQLSVL.

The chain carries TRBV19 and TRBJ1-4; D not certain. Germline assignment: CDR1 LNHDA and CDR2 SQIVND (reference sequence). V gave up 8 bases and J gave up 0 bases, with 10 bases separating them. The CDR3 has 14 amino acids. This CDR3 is CASATIATNEKLFF. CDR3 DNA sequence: TGTGCCAGTGCCACCATTGCAACTAATGAAAAACTGTTTTTT.

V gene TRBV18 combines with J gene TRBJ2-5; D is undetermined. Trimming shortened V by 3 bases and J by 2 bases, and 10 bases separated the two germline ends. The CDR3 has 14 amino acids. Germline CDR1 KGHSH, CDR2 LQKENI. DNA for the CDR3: TGTGCCAGCTCACCCACAGAAGAGCAAGAGACCCAGTACTTC. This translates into CASSPTEEQETQYF.

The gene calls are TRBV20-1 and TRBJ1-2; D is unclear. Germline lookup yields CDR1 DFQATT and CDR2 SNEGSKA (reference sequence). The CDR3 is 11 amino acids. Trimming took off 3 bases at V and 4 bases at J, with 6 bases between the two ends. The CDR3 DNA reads TGCAGTGCTAGGGAATCCTATGGCTACACCTTC. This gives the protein CSARESYGYTF.

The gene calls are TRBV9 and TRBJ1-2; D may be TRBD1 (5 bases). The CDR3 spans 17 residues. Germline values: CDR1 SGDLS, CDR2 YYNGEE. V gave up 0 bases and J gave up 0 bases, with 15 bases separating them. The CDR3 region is CASSVGGHGGSNYGYTF. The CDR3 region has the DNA TGTGCCAGCAGCGTAGGTGGTCACGGGGGATCTAACTATGGCTACACCTTC. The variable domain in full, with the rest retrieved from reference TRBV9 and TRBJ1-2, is DSGVTQTPKHLITATGQRVTLRCSPRSGDLSVYWYQQSLDQGLQFLIQYYNGEERAKGNILERFSAQQFPDLHSELNLSSLELGDSALYFCASSVGGHGGSNYGYTFGSGTRLTVV.